What follows is one T cell receptor (beta chain) and its context. The V gene lost 7 bases and the J gene lost 5 bases, with 11 bases spanning the gap. The CDR3 totals 12 residues. Germline V gene data show CDR1 as SEHNR and CDR2 as FQNEAQ (reference sequence). This sample is part of a study of blood T cell repertoires in COVID-19. Study-wide context: The United States, Italy and Spain were the sources of the acute and convalescent COVID-19 samples. The analysed material was cDNA or gDNA that came from T cells, B-cell-depleted T cells, or PBMCs.

In the source study's methods: For nucleated cells, counts were estimated from reference gene primer amplification. Method: immunoSEQ multiplex PCR; TCRdb's copy keeps in-frame clones and lacks some. The V and J calls and the clone size are those of that table, but D and trimming were determined from the DNA. The table lists fewer than 400,000 clones, 70% to 90% of them singletons. This chain links TRBV7-9 with TRBJ2-5; tentatively, D is TRBD2 (5 bases). What was sequenced was peripheral blood. The clonotype originates from a human donor in a cohort sampled during active COVID-19. CDR3 protein: CASTNTGETQYF. For the CDR3, the DNA is TGTGCCAGCACCAATACGGGGGAGACCCAGTACTTC.